Below, one T cell receptor (beta chain) is given with its context. Its antigen has not been determined. Base qualities are not at hand, and no much larger clone is one base apart. Enrolling through a virtual design, the prospective study's participants ranged in age from roughly 18 to 95 years and lived across 24 United States geographic areas. Cohort assignment in the prospective study relied on participant-reported clinical history from a screening survey and a study questionnaire. ImmuneRACE Cohort 3 recovered participants were defined by two consecutive negative NP/OP PCR tests, healthcare professional clearance, or symptom resolution. Each participant in the prospective study had whole blood, serum and a nasopharyngeal or oropharyngeal swab collected by mobile phlebotomists. Participants in the prospective study had the option to provide additional blood draws and questionnaires over an approximately 2-month period. Prospective study blood samples were shipped either frozen or at room temperature before DNA extraction.

These data come from a study of blood T cell repertoires in COVID-19 (TCRdb year 2020). Context from the whole study: Collaborator samples came from the United States, Italy and Spain and covered acute and convalescent phases of COVID-19. Deeply sampled blood TCRbeta repertoires from subjects exposed to, actively infected with, or recovered from COVID-19 were included in the dataset. The repertoires were released in a freely available public database meant as a resource for research on the immune response to SARS-CoV-2. HLA class I and class II types, where available, came from metadata supplied by the sample provider rather than from assay-based typing. Samples came from the ongoing ImmuneRACE study (first 160 participants) plus 1,254 subjects from 6 global collaborators. Sample metadata almost always included a de-identified subject ID, COVID-19 status, age in years and sex. The prospective study material was composed of cDNA or gDNA derived from T cells, B-cell-depleted T cells, or PBMCs. Summary of the overall study and its limitations: How much clinical and demographic metadata was included differed by source and by participant, and the metadata was provided uncurated.

The junction shows trimming of 8 bases on V and 3 bases on J, plus 10 bases between the germline ends. There are 12 amino acids in the CDR3, from cysteine to phenylalanine inclusive. Just CDR3 DNA is preserved here, 36 bases in frame from base 1. The immunoSEQ Assay, a bias-controlled multiplex PCR, was used to amplify TCRbeta CDR3 regions from genomic DNA. The paper's processing steps were these. Nucleated cell counts per sample were estimated from amplification of reference gene primers within the assay. To quantify the absolute abundance of each unique TCRbeta CDR3 rearrangement, sequence reads were collapsed and filtered. For each sample, productive Simpson clonality was calculated as the square root of Simpson's diversity index over productive rearrangements. Sourced from immuneACCESS, this table was stored by TCRdb with only in-frame sequences that have V and J called. A share of the clones is absent; for the studies checked, an unresolved V gene accounts for under half, and the remainder has no known explanation. Clonal size and the V and J genes are those of that table, whereas D and trimming came from the DNA. Present in this sample are about 130,000 clones, roughly 80% of which were seen just once. Clones ranked in the top ten supply about 9.2% of the sample.

The sample comprised PBMCs or T cells enriched from blood (not recorded which). The chain joins TRBV12-3 or TRBV12-4 to TRBJ1-1; TRBD1 could be the D gene, as 6 bases match. This clonotype originated in a man between 50 and 59 years old who had recovered from COVID-19. The sequenced DNA is TGTGCCAGCGCGAGACAGGACACTGAAGCTTTCTTT. Its protein product is CASARQDTEAFF.